This passage covers 30 T cell receptor beta chains from one sample sequenced in a study of CD8+CD57+ T cells in acquired aplastic anemia. All patients picked for sequencing had shown, by flow cytometry, an expansion of CD8+CD57+ cells. TCR beta VDJ and CDR3 profiling used genomic DNA as template. TCRdb reanalysed the reads using MiXCR and keeps one entry per CDR3 protein. In the table there are over 150,000 distinct CDR3 sequences, 40% to 55% of which are singletons. The specimen was sorted CD4+, CD8+, or CD8+CD57+ T cells (not recorded which) from PBMCs. All receptors derive from a human donor with aplastic anemia.

Notes on this clonotype: A much bigger clone sits one base away, suggesting this may be a read error. J is TRBJ2-7 and V is TRBV2; no firm D call. CDR1 and CDR2 from the germline V gene are SNHLY and FYNNEI. The CDR3 covers 11 residues. The germline V and J ends were trimmed by 4 bases and 4 bases, with 5 bases remaining between them. The CDR3 reads CASSGRYEQYF. Written as DNA, the CDR3 is TGTGCCAGCAGTGGTCGATACGAGCAGTACTTC.

The chain is built from TRBV9 and TRBJ1-1; D may be TRBD1 (6 bases). Trimming removed 3 bases from V and 3 bases from J, with 15 bases in between. The CDR3 has 15 amino acids. The germline V gene encodes CDR1 SGDLS and CDR2 YYNGEE. The CDR3 DNA sequence: TGTGCCAGCAGCGGGCCGGGACATCGAGACACTGAAGCTTTCTTT. This sequence encodes CASSGPGHRDTEAFF.

Remarks on this clonotype: One end of the junction varies from germline; a read error may be responsible. V is TRBV7-8 and J is TRBJ1-2; 8 positions match TRBD1. The CDR3 runs to 16 residues. The germline V gene has CDR1 SGHVS and CDR2 FQNEAQ. The CDR3 is CASSLNLDRGPGGYIF. As DNA, the CDR3 is TGTGCCAGCAGCCTAAACCTCGACAGGGGACCTGGGGGCTACATCTTC. Full variable domain (rest looked up from reference TRBV7-8 and TRBJ1-2): GAGVSQSPRYKVAKRGQDVALRCDPISGHVSLFWYQQALGQGPEFLTYFQNEAQLDKSGLPSDRFFAERPEGSVSTLKIQRTQQEDSAVYLCASSLNLDRGPGGYIFGSGTRLTVV.

This clonotype has at least ten counts. The chain carries TRBV5-1 and TRBJ2-1; 7 bases match TRBD1. The J segment lost 3 bases and the V segment lost 0 bases, leaving 3 bases of the junction unmatched. CDR3 length equals 15 residues. In germline, CDR1 is SGHRS, CDR2 YFSETQ. The DNA for the CDR3 is TGCGCCAGCAGCTTGGCCGGGACAGACTACAATGAGCAGTTCTTC. It is translated as CASSLAGTDYNEQFF.

DNA of the CDR3: TGTGCCAGCGCCAAGACGACAGGGCAGAATTCACCCCTCCACTTT. Amino acids: CASAKTTGQNSPLHF. This chain uses TRBV6-1 with TRBJ1-6, with 7 bases fitting TRBD1. From germline, CDR1 is MNHNS and CDR2 SASEGT. V was pared by 8 bases and J by 7 bases, with 11 bases of the junction left unmatched. The CDR3 is made up of 15 amino acids.

The V gene is TRBV6-5, the J gene TRBJ2-7, with TRBD1 as a possible D gene (6 bases). The germline V gene has CDR1 MNHEY and CDR2 SVGAGI. This CDR3 contains 16 residues. V was clipped by 0 bases and J by 1 base, with 13 bases between them. As DNA, the CDR3 is TGTGCCAGCAGTTACTCGTATACAGGGTTATCCTACGAGCAGTACTTC. Translating it yields CASSYSYTGLSYEQYF.

This clonotype occurred a few times. This rearrangement joins TRBV29-1 to TRBJ2-5; 7 bases agree with TRBD1. There are 13 residues in the CDR3. Germline CDR1 and CDR2: SQVTM and ANQGSEA. The J segment lost 4 bases and the V segment lost 5 bases, leaving 7 bases of the junction unmatched. CDR3 coding DNA: TGCAGCGTTAGAAGGGGGCGCGGAGAGACCCAGTACTTC. Its protein product is CSVRRGRGETQYF.

As to this clonotype: This may arise from a read error, as a much more abundant clone is one base away. The V gene is TRBV5-1, the J gene TRBJ2-7; 7 nucleotides line up with TRBD1. V trimming: 3 bases; J trimming: 1 base; junction bases outside the gene matches: 10. The germline CDR1 and CDR2 sequences are SGHRS and YFSETQ. The CDR3 runs 16 residues. The CDR3 nucleotides read TGCGCCAGCAGCTCCAATACCGGGACAGTTTCCTACGAGCAGTACTTC. Translation: CASSSNTGTVSYEQYF.

A word on this clonotype: This may be a read error: a much more frequent sequence differs by one nucleotide. The chain has TRBV5-8 and TRBJ1-2, with D tentatively TRBD1 (6 bases). The CDR3 has 13 amino acids. Germline V lookup: CDR1 SGHTS, CDR2 YDEGEE. The DNA for the CDR3 is TGTGCCAGCAGCTTGGACAGGGTCTATGGCTACGCCTTC. Its protein product is CASSLDRVYGYAF.

The chain recombines TRBV15 with TRBJ2-1; 7 bases agree with TRBD2. The J segment lost 6 bases and the V segment lost 5 bases, leaving 16 bases of the junction unmatched. The CDR3 length is 17 residues. CDR1 is LNHNV and CDR2 is YYDKDF in the germline V gene (reference sequence). CDR3: CATSERDVDTGGNEQFF. CDR3 coding DNA: TGTGCCACCAGCGAGCGGGATGTCGACACCGGGGGCAATGAGCAGTTCTTC.

There are many counts of this clonotype. The chain recombines TRBV5-1 with TRBJ1-1, with D uncertain. This CDR3 has 14 residues. Deletions cut 2 bases from V and 1 base from J, with 9 bases between. The V gene's germline CDR1 is SGHRS and CDR2 YFSETQ. As DNA, the CDR3 is TGCGCCAGCAGCTTTAGGGAGGGGAACACTGAAGCTTTCTTT. Translation: CASSFREGNTEAFF.

This clonotype was detected ten times or more. The CDR3 protein is CASSVVPGPDTGELFF. CDR3 DNA sequence: TGTGCCAGCAGCGTAGTGCCGGGCCCGGACACCGGGGAGCTGTTTTTT. V gene TRBV9 combines with J gene TRBJ2-2; no reliable D call. The V gene lost 0 bases and the J gene lost 3 bases, with 12 bases spanning the gap. The CDR3 is 16 residues long. Germline CDR1 SGDLS, CDR2 YYNGEE. The full variable domain, in which reference TRBV9 and TRBJ2-2 provide the parts outside the CDR3, is DSGVTQTPKHLITATGQRVTLRCSPRSGDLSVYWYQQSLDQGLQFLIQYYNGEERAKGNILERFSAQQFPDLHSELNLSSLELGDSALYFCASSVVPGPDTGELFFGEGSRLTVL.

Comment on this clonotype: Possible read error: a much larger clone is one base away. The chain carries TRBV12-3 or TRBV12-4 and TRBJ2-3; TRBD2 might be the D (5 bases). This CDR3 spans 16 amino acids. V gave up 1 base and J gave up 8 bases, with 19 bases separating them. The CDR3 reads CASSLGVGLVGGTQYF. The CDR3 coding sequence is TGTGCCAGCAGTTTAGGGGTCGGATTAGTTGGAGGTACGCAGTATTTT.

This clonotype was detected ten times or more. The rearrangement uses TRBV24-1 and TRBJ1-1; 10 nucleotides line up with TRBD1. Germline CDR1 and CDR2: KGHDR and SFDVKD. This CDR3 is built from 14 residues. The V and J ends lost 7 bases and 4 bases, in that order; junction bases with no gene match: 5. The CDR3 coding sequence is TGTGCCACCAGCCCAAGGACAGGGGGCACTGAAGCTTTCTTT. It codes for CATSPRTGGTEAFF.

Here the CDR3 reads CASSFWTANYGYTF. DNA of the CDR3: TGTGCCAGTAGTTTCTGGACAGCTAACTATGGCTACACCTTC. V is TRBV19 and J is TRBJ1-2, with D maybe TRBD1 (6 bases). Germline lookup yields CDR1 LNHDA and CDR2 SQIVND (reference sequence). This CDR3 contains 14 residues. The ends were cut back, 5 bases at V and 0 bases at J, with 10 bases in the middle.

To note about this clonotype: The CDR3 does not end in the conserved phenylalanine or tryptophan, so this is likely a read error. The V and J genes are TRBV19 and TRBJ1-3; tentatively, D is TRBD1 (5 bases). The CDR3 has 15 residues. Deletions cut 5 bases from V and 4 bases from J, with 15 bases between. Germline CDR1 reads LNHDA; CDR2 reads SQIVND (reference sequence). CDR3 loop: CASSFPGSLGNTIYL. The CDR3 region has the DNA TGTGCCAGTAGTTTTCCAGGGTCGTTGGGAAACACCATATATCTT.

The sample holds many counts of this clonotype. The genes are TRBV6-1 and TRBJ1-2; D call uncertain. In germline, CDR1 is MNHNS, CDR2 SASEGT. Trimming removed 3 bases at V and 2 bases at J, with 7 bases between. The CDR3 runs 13 residues. CDR3 protein: CASSDGRNYGYTF. CDR3 bases: TGTGCCAGCAGTGACGGTCGGAACTATGGCTACACCTTC.

At least ten counts were recorded for this clonotype. The chain combines TRBV7-2 with TRBJ1-3; TRBD1 aligns across 10 bases. V trimming: 3 bases; J trimming: 4 bases; junction bases outside the gene matches: 12. Germline V gene data show CDR1 as SGHTA and CDR2 as FQGNSA. The CDR3 length is 18 residues. The CDR3: CASSLNQGTGVRGNTIYF. For the CDR3, the DNA is TGTGCCAGCAGCTTGAATCAGGGGACAGGGGTTCGAGGAAACACCATATATTTT.

The count of this clonotype is one. The chain uses TRBV20-1 and TRBJ2-3, with 10 bases fitting TRBD2. V dropped 5 bases and J dropped 1; count of bases not matched to a gene: 9. Germline V CDR1 and CDR2: DFQATT, SNEGSKA (reference sequence). This CDR3 comprises 16 residues. The CDR3 is CSAGPTAGGRTDTQYF. The CDR3 bases are TGCAGTGCTGGCCCTACAGCGGGGGGGCGCACAGATACGCAGTATTTT.

This clonotype appeared many times. The chain recombines TRBV9 with TRBJ2-5; D might be TRBD1 (6 bases). Deletions cut 4 bases from V and 1 base from J, with 17 bases between. Germline CDR1 reads SGDLS; CDR2 reads YYNGEE. The CDR3 consists of 16 residues. The CDR3 loop is CASSPGDIGTQETQYF. The DNA for the CDR3 is TGTGCCAGCAGCCCTGGGGACATTGGAACCCAAGAGACCCAGTACTTC. The entire variable domain, with the rest obtained from reference TRBV9 and TRBJ2-5, is as follows: DSGVTQTPKHLITATGQRVTLRCSPRSGDLSVYWYQQSLDQGLQFLIQYYNGEERAKGNILERFSAQQFPDLHSELNLSSLELGDSALYFCASSPGDIGTQETQYFGPGTRLLVL.

In this sample, this clonotype is medium-sized. The V and J genes are TRBV19 and TRBJ1-5; 9 nucleotides align to TRBD1. The CDR3 has 14 amino acids. CDR1 and CDR2 from the germline V gene are LNHDA and SQIVND (reference sequence). Losses at the gene ends were 9 bases for V and 5 bases for J; bases not matched to a gene: 8. The CDR3 DNA follows: TGTGCCAGCCATGGACAGGGGAGGGATCAGCCCCAGCATTTT. Its translation is CASHGQGRDQPQHF.

This clonotype came up many times. The V call is TRBV24-1, the J call TRBJ2-1, with 12 bases identical to TRBD2. Germline trimming cut 4 bases from V and 4 bases from J; bases unmatched to any gene: 4. Germline V gives CDR1 KGHDR, CDR2 SFDVKD. The CDR3 spans 16 residues. CDR3 in DNA: TGTGCCACCAGTGAAACCGGGACTAGCGGGTACAATGAGCAGTTCTTC. Translating it yields CATSETGTSGYNEQFF.

Notes on this clonotype: Just one base apart from a much larger clone, this may be a read error. DNA of the CDR3: TGTGCCAGCAGTTTTTTGGCCGGGACTTCTCAAGAGGCCCAGTACTTC. As protein: CASSFLAGTSQEAQYF. The chain combines TRBV6-5 with TRBJ2-5; tentatively, D is TRBD2 (6 bases). The CDR3 loop spans 16 amino acids. CDR1 MNHEY and CDR2 SVGAGI come from the germline V gene.

Points on this clonotype: A much more abundant neighbour one base away suggests this may be a read error. This chain uses TRBV2 with TRBJ2-3; D gene uncertain. Germline V gene sequence: CDR1 SNHLY, CDR2 FYNNEI. The CDR3 consists of 14 residues. The germline V and J ends were trimmed by 8 bases and 1 base, with 13 bases remaining between them. CDR3 amino acids: CASGYPPRTDTQYF. CDR3 coding DNA: TGTGCCAGCGGTTACCCACCCCGCACAGATACGCAGTATTTT.

The sample holds a few counts of this clonotype. This chain uses TRBV7-9 with TRBJ2-7; D is undetermined. The ends were cut back, 7 bases at V and 0 bases at J, with 10 bases in the middle. Germline CDR1 and CDR2: SEHNR and FQNEAQ (reference sequence). The CDR3 is 13 residues long. The CDR3 loop reads CASTPPDSYEQYF. CDR3 coding DNA: TGTGCCAGCACCCCGCCGGACTCCTACGAGCAGTACTTC.

The chain employs TRBV12-3 or TRBV12-4 and TRBJ2-5; TRBD1 matches at 8 bases. Trimming at V came to 3 bases and at J to 4 bases, leaving 7 bases not matched to a gene. The CDR3 loop spans 15 amino acids. The CDR3 coding sequence is TGTGCCAGCAGTTTGCGGACAGGGCGCGGAGAGACCCAGTACTTC. It codes for CASSLRTGRGETQYF.

The CDR3: CASSFRAGNTGELFF. The CDR3 DNA sequence: TGTGCCAGCAGTTTTCGAGCGGGAAACACCGGGGAGCTGTTTTTT. This chain joins TRBV12-3 or TRBV12-4 and TRBJ2-2; 7 nucleotides match TRBD2. Trimming removed 3 bases from V and 2 bases from J; junction bases left unmatched: 3. The CDR3 spans 15 residues.

As concerns this clonotype: A much larger clone lies a single base off, so this may be a read error. The rearrangement joins TRBV6-1 to TRBJ1-5, with D possibly being TRBD1 (5 bases). The CDR3 is 12 residues long. CDR1 is MNHNS and CDR2 is SASEGT in the germline V gene. V lost 6 bases and J 7 bases, leaving 10 bases between the germline ends. The CDR3 loop is CASRGQDQPQHF. CDR3 DNA sequence: TGTGCCAGCAGGGGGCAGGACCAGCCCCAGCATTTT.

This clonotype was counted at least ten times. V and J are TRBV12-3 or TRBV12-4 and TRBJ2-1, with a possible D match to TRBD2 (6 bases). Trimming removed 9 bases at V and 8 bases at J, with 11 bases between. CDR3 length: 11 residues. The CDR3 loop reads CASSRGDEQFF. DNA of the CDR3: TGTGCCAGTTCTCGCGGGGATGAGCAGTTCTTC.

This clonotype occurred many times. A read error may produce the germline difference seen at one junction end. The rearrangement uses TRBV12-3 or TRBV12-4 and TRBJ1-5; 7 positions agree with TRBD1. The CDR3 consists of 13 residues. CDR3 DNA sequence: TGTGCCAGCAGTCGGCAGGGGGATCAACCCCAGCATTTT. It translates to CASSRQGDQPQHF.